This is a list of T cell receptor beta chains from one sample in a study of shared clonotypes between healthy human individuals. The method was immunoSEQ multiplex PCR; TCRdb's version includes in-frame clones alone and lacks a portion of them. The table has a few million clones, approximately 95% seen once. Input material: naive CD4+ T cells from PBMCs. The source of these receptors is a young man in good health. Some clones in this sample may be carry-over from other donors' samples. CDR3s include the opening cysteine and the closing phenylalanine or tryptophan. The D gene is left open where the match is weak. Part of the rows lack a size; the others show once, few, many or a class for expanded clones.

j_call v_call clone_size d_call cdr3_aa cdr3_nt
TRBJ2-7 TRBV11-2 . TRBD1 CASSAGQGYEQYF TGTGCCAGCAGCGCAGGACAGGGCTACGAGCAGTACTTC
TRBJ1-3 TRBV19 . TRBD1 CASSTRTGTGNTIYF TGTGCCAGTAGTACCCGGACAGGGACTGGAAACACCATATATTTT
TRBJ2-4 TRBV10-3 . TRBD2 CAISEAGTAKNIQYF TGTGCCATCAGTGAAGCGGGGACTGCCAAAAACATTCAGTACTTC
TRBJ1-5 TRBV5-1 . . CASSILGGQPQHF TGCGCCAGCAGTATATTGGGGGGTCAGCCCCAGCATTTT
TRBJ1-4 TRBV28 . . CASSSPRSTNEKLFF TGTGCCAGCAGTTCCCCCAGGTCAACTAATGAAAAACTGTTTTTT
TRBJ2-7 TRBV5-4 . TRBD2 CASSLGGRVSEQYF TGTGCCAGCAGCTTGGGCGGGAGGGTGAGCGAGCAGTACTTC
TRBJ2-7 TRBV7-2 . TRBD2 CASSSPGLEYEQYF TGTGCCAGCAGCTCCCCGGGACTAGAGTACGAGCAGTACTTC
TRBJ1-4 TRBV4-2 . . CASSQGPPGEKLFF TGTGCCAGCAGCCAAGGGCCGCCGGGAGAAAAACTGTTTTTT
TRBJ2-5 TRBV11-3 . . CASSLGQPGARETQYF TGTGCCAGCAGCTTAGGTCAACCGGGAGCGAGGGAGACCCAGTACTTC
TRBJ2-7 TRBV16 . . CASSPWTGLGVQYF TGTGCCAGCAGCCCGTGGACCGGCTTGGGCGTGCAGTACTTC
TRBJ2-5 TRBV5-4 . . CASSLGGVLLVQYQETQYF TGTGCCAGCAGCTTGGGAGGCGTCCTCTTGGTTCAGTACCAAGAGACCCAGTACTTC
TRBJ2-3 TRBV19 once TRBD2 CASSTSGGTDTQYF TGTGCCAGTAGTACTAGCGGGGGCACAGATACGCAGTATTTT
TRBJ1-2 TRBV19 . . CASSKRNGGYTF TGTGCCAGTAGTAAGAGGAATGGCGGCTACACCTTC
TRBJ1-3 TRBV5-4 . . CASSPPPGSGNTIYF TGTGCCAGCAGCCCGCCCCCGGGTTCTGGAAACACCATATATTTT
TRBJ1-5 TRBV28 . . CASSLHGSNQPQHF TGTGCCAGCAGTTTGCACGGGAGCAATCAGCCCCAGCATTTT
TRBJ1-1 TRBV19 . . CASSNLISTWGANTEAFF TGTGCCAGTAGTAATTTAATATCGACATGGGGAGCGAACACTGAAGCTTTCTTT
TRBJ2-7 TRBV27 once . CASSLSGGFTYEQYF TGTGCCAGCAGTTTATCCGGGGGCTTTACCTACGAGCAGTACTTC
TRBJ2-3 TRBV18 . . CASSPTSLAPGTDTQYF TGTGCCAGCTCCCCGACCTCCCTAGCGCCAGGCACAGATACGCAGTATTTT
TRBJ1-2 TRBV6-5 . . CASSLPGTNYGYTF TGTGCCAGCAGTTTGCCGGGGACTAACTATGGCTACACCTTC
TRBJ2-3 TRBV4-3 . . CASSPLTGAGASDTQYF TGCGCCAGCAGCCCTTTAACCGGCGCAGGGGCGTCAGATACGCAGTATTTT
TRBJ1-2 TRBV30 . . CAWSVLSGYTF TGTGCCTGGAGTGTACTGTCTGGCTACACCTTC
TRBJ1-4 TRBV11-2 . . CASSFTRGPNEKLFF TGTGCCAGCAGCTTTACCAGGGGCCCAAATGAAAAACTGTTTTTT
TRBJ2-7 TRBV2 . TRBD2 CASKNSGSSYEQYF TGTGCCAGCAAAAATAGCGGGAGCTCCTACGAGCAGTACTTC
TRBJ1-1 TRBV2 few TRBD1 CASSDRTGDTEAFF TGTGCCAGCAGTGATCGGACAGGGGACACTGAAGCTTTCTTT
TRBJ2-2 TRBV9 . . CASSPGPPGRWELFF TGTGCCAGCAGCCCCGGACCCCCGGGACGGTGGGAGCTGTTTTTT
TRBJ1-1 TRBV5-1 . . CASSLDTGAEAFF TGCGCCAGCAGCTTGGACACTGGCGCTGAAGCTTTCTTT
TRBJ1-2 TRBV7-2 . . CASSLDRDGSGYTF TGTGCCAGCAGCTTAGACAGGGATGGTAGTGGCTACACCTTC
TRBJ2-2 TRBV2 . . CASSPGLTGELFF TGTGCCAGCAGCCCTGGACTCACCGGGGAGCTGTTTTTT
TRBJ1-1 TRBV5-4 . . CASSPFGGQTEAFF TGTGCCAGCAGCCCCTTTGGTGGGCAGACTGAAGCTTTCTTT
TRBJ1-1 TRBV7-3 . . CASSLGHSGEAFF TGTGCCAGCAGCCTCGGACACAGCGGTGAAGCTTTCTTT
TRBJ1-2 TRBV19 . . CASSPLGLGVYGYTF TGTGCCAGTAGCCCCTTAGGGTTGGGCGTCTATGGCTACACCTTC
TRBJ1-3 TRBV28 . . CASSELQGSFSGNTIYF TGTGCCAGCAGCGAACTACAGGGTTCGTTCTCTGGAAACACCATATATTTT
TRBJ1-1 TRBV30 . . CAWNLDGSGEAFF TGTGCCTGGAATCTAGACGGGTCTGGCGAAGCTTTCTTT
TRBJ1-2 TRBV29-1 few . CSVEVDLLYGYTF TGCAGCGTTGAGGTCGATCTCCTCTATGGCTACACCTTC